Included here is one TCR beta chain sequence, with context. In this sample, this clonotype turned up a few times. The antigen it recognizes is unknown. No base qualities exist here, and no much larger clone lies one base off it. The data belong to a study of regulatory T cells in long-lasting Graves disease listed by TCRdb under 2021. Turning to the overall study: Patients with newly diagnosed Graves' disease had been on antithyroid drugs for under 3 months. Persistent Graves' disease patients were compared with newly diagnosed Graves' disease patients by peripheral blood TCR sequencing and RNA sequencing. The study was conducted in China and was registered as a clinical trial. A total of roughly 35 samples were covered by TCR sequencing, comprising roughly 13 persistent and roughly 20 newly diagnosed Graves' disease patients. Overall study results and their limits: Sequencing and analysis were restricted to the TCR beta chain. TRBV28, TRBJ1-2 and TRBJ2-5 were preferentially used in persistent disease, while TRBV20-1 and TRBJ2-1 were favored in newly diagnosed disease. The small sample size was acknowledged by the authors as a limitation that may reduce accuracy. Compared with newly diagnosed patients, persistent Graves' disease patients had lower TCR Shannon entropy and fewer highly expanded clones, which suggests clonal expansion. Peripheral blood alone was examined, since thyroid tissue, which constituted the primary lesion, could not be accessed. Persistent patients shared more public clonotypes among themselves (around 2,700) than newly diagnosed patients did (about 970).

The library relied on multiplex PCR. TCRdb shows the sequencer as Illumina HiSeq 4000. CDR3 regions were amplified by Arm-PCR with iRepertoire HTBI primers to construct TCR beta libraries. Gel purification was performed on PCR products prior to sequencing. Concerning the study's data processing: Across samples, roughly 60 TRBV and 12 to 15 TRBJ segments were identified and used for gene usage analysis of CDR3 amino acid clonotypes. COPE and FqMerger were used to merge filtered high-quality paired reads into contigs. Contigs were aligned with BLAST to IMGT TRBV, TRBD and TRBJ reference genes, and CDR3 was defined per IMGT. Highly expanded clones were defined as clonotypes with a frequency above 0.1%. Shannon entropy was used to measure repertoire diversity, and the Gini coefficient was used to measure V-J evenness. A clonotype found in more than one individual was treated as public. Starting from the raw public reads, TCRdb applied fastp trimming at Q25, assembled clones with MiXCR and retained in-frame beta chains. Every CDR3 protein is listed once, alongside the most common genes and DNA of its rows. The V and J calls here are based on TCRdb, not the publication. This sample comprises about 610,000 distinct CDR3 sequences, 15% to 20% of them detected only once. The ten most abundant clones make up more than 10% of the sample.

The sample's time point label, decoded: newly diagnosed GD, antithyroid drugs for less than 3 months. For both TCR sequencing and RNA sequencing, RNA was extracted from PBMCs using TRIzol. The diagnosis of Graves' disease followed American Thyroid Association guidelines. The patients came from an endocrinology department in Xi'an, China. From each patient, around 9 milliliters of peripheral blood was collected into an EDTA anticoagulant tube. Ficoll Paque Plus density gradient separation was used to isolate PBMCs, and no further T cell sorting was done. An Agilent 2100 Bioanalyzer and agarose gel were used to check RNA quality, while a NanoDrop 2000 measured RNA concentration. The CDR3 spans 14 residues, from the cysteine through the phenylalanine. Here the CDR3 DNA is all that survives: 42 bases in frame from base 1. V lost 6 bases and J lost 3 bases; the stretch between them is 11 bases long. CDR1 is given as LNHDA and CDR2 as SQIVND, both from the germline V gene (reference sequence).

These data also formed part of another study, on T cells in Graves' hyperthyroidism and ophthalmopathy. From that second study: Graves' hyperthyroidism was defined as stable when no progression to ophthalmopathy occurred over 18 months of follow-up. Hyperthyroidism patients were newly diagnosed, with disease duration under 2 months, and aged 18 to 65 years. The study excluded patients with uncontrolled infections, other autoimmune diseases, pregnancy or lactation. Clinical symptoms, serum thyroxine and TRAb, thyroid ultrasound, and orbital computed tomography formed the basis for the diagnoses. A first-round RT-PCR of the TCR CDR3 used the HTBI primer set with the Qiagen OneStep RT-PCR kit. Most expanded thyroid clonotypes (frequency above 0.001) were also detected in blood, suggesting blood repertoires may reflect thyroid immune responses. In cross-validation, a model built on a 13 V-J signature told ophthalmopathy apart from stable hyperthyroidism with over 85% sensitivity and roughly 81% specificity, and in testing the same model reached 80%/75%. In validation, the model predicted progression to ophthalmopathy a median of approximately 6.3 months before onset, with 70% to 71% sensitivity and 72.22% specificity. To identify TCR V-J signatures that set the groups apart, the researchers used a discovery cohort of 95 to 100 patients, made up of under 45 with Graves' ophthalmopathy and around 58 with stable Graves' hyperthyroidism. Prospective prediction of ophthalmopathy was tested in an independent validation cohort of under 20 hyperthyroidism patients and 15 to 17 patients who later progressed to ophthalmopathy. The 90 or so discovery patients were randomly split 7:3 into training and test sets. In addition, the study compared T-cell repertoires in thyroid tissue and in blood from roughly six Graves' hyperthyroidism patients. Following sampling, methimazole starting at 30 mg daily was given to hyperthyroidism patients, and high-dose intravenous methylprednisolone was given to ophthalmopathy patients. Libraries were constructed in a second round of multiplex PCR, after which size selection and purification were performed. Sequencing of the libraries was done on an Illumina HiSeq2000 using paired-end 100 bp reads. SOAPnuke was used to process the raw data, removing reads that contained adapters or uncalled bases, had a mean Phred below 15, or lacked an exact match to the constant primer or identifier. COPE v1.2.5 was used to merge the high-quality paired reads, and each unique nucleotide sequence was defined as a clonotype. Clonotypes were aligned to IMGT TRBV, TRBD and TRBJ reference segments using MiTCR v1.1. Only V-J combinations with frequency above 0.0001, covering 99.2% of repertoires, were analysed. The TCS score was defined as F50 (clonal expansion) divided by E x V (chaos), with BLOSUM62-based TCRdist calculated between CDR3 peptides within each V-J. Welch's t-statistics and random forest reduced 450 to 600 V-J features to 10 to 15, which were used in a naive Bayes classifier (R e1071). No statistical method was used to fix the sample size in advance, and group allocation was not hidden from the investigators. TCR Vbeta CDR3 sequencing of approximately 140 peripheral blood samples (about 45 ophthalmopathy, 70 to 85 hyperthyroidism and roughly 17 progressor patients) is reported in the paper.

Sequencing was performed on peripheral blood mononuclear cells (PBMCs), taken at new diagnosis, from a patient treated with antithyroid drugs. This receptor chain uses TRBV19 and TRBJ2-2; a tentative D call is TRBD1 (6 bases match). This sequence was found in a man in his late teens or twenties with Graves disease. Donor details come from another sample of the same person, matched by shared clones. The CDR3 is CASRTGTYTGELFF. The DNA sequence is TGTGCCAGTAGGACCGGGACATACACCGGGGAGCTGTTTTTT.